These T cell receptor beta chains were read from a single sample in a study of beta chain features in type 1 diabetes. Using immunoSEQ multiplex PCR, the repertoire was profiled, and TCRdb retains in-frame clones only, with some absent. The table records hundreds of thousands of clones, around an eighth of them present only once. The material sequenced was naive CD4+ T cells from blood. The source of these receptors is a man aged 18 to 30 in good health. Both conserved end residues are part of each CDR3. Each record gives: CDR3 protein, CDR3 DNA, clone size, D gene, V gene, J gene. D genes are given only for firm matches. Clone size appears in some rows only: once, few, many, or a class for an expanded clone.

CDR3: CASSLAKGTGINQPQHF
DNA: TGTGCCAGCAGCTTGGCAAAGGGGACAGGGATTAATCAGCCCCAGCATTTT
size: few
D: TRBD1
V: TRBV5-6
J: TRBJ1-5

CDR3: CASSYSARTSTDTQYF
DNA: TGTGCCAGCAGTTACTCTGCGCGGACTAGCACAGATACGCAGTATTTT
size: .
D: .
V: TRBV6-5
J: TRBJ2-3

CDR3: CASSDDYGTDTQYF
DNA: TGTGCCAGCAGTGACGACTACGGCACAGATACGCAGTATTTT
size: few
D: .
V: TRBV6-5
J: TRBJ2-3

CDR3: CASSLRTSGTYNEQFF
DNA: TGTGCCAGCAGTTTACGGACTAGCGGGACCTACAATGAGCAGTTCTTC
size: .
D: TRBD2
V: TRBV6-5
J: TRBJ2-1

CDR3: CASSLEASPGEQYF
DNA: TGTGCCAGCAGCTTAGAGGCTAGTCCGGGCGAGCAGTACTTC
size: few
D: .
V: TRBV7-2
J: TRBJ2-7

CDR3: CAWSVRGRSYNSPLHF
DNA: TGTGCCTGGAGTGTAAGGGGGCGATCCTATAATTCACCCCTCCACTTT
size: few
D: TRBD1
V: TRBV30
J: TRBJ1-6

CDR3: CASALGQQGKAFF
DNA: TGTGCTAGTGCGTTGGGGCAACAGGGGAAAGCTTTCTTT
size: few
D: TRBD1
V: TRBV12-5
J: TRBJ1-1

CDR3: CASSEMRGSQPQHF
DNA: TGTGCCAGCAGCGAAATGCGGGGGAGTCAGCCCCAGCATTTT
size: .
D: .
V: TRBV7-2
J: TRBJ1-5

CDR3: CASSFAQITDTQYF
DNA: TGCGCCAGCAGCTTCGCACAGATCACAGATACGCAGTATTTT
size: .
D: .
V: TRBV5-1
J: TRBJ2-3

CDR3: CASSLEGSSYNEQFF
DNA: TGTGCCAGCAGCTTGGAAGGGAGCTCCTACAATGAGCAGTTCTTC
size: few
D: .
V: TRBV5-4
J: TRBJ2-1

CDR3: CASSFLNNEQFF
DNA: TGTGCCAGCAGCTTTCTAAACAATGAGCAGTTCTTC
size: few
D: .
V: TRBV7-9
J: TRBJ2-1

CDR3: CASSLVGSGPGELFF
DNA: TGTGCCAGCAGCTTAGTTGGTAGCGGTCCCGGGGAGCTGTTTTTT
size: few
D: .
V: TRBV7-6
J: TRBJ2-2

CDR3: CASGLRWRGATMNTEAFF
DNA: TGTGCCAGCGGGCTTAGGTGGAGGGGAGCCACGATGAACACTGAAGCTTTCTTT
size: few
D: .
V: TRBV2
J: TRBJ1-1

CDR3: CASSPVTGGANGYTF
DNA: TGTGCCAGCTCACCCGTTACAGGGGGGGCCAATGGCTACACCTTC
size: .
D: TRBD1
V: TRBV18
J: TRBJ1-2

CDR3: CASSPDHRGIETQYF
DNA: TGCGCCAGCAGCCCAGACCACCGAGGGATAGAGACCCAGTACTTC
size: few
D: .
V: TRBV4-1
J: TRBJ2-5

CDR3: CASRPGQGSNEQFF
DNA: TGTGCCAGCAGACCGGGACAGGGTTCCAATGAGCAGTTCTTC
size: .
D: TRBD1
V: TRBV6-1
J: TRBJ2-1

CDR3: CASGLGQGARTGELFF
DNA: TGTGCTAGTGGTTTGGGTCAGGGGGCTCGCACCGGGGAGCTGTTTTTT
size: .
D: TRBD1
V: TRBV12-5
J: TRBJ2-2

CDR3: CASSPRGLASNEQFF
DNA: TGTGCCAGCAGCCCACGGGGACTAGCAAGCAATGAGCAGTTCTTC
size: few
D: TRBD2
V: TRBV9
J: TRBJ2-1

CDR3: CASSPWAMNTEAFF
DNA: TGTGCCAGCTCACCGTGGGCCATGAACACTGAAGCTTTCTTT
size: .
D: .
V: TRBV18
J: TRBJ1-1

CDR3: CAWSVRASYSSYEQYF
DNA: TGTGCCTGGAGTGTACGAGCAAGTTATAGCTCCTACGAGCAGTACTTC
size: .
D: .
V: TRBV30
J: TRBJ2-7

CDR3: CASSPRTLLEQFF
DNA: TGTGCCAGCAGCCCGAGGACTCTCTTAGAGCAGTTCTTC
size: .
D: .
V: TRBV9
J: TRBJ2-1